The 7 T cell receptor beta chains below all came from one sample that was sequenced in a study of blood T cells in healthy people across ages. Next came a second PCR, run for 7 to 11 cycles, which used a sample-barcoded 5' primer along with a J-beta primer mix. TCRdb re-analysed the 5' RACE reads in MiXCR, keeping a single row per CDR3 protein. This sample has under 2 million distinct CDR3 sequences; about 31% occur once, and the top ten carry about 11%. The sample taken for sequencing was blood. The source of these receptors is a woman aged 25 to 45 in good health.

The V gene is TRBV7-9, the J gene TRBJ1-1, with a weak D call TRBD1 (5 bases). This CDR3 spans 15 amino acids. With 1 base removed from V and 1 base from J, the gap between germline ends came to 10 bases. From germline, CDR1 is SEHNR and CDR2 FQNEAQ (reference sequence). CDR3 loop: CASSLGDEKNTEAFF. In nucleotides, the CDR3 is TGTGCCAGCAGCTTAGGGGACGAGAAGAACACTGAAGCTTTCTTT.

CDR3 in amino acids: CASSIGWPSSYNEQFF. The CDR3 region has the DNA TGTGCCAGCAGTATCGGGTGGCCGAGCTCCTACAATGAGCAGTTCTTC. The chain employs TRBV7-3 and TRBJ2-1; D gene uncertain. The CDR3 has 16 residues. V was shortened by 6 bases and J by 0 bases, with 15 bases between the two germline ends. The germline CDR1 and CDR2 sequences are SGHTA and FQGTGA.

V usage is TRBV20-1 and J usage is TRBJ2-7, with 10 bases aligning to TRBD2. The V segment lost 0 bases and the J segment 5 bases; nucleotides outside the gene matches: 22. The CDR3 runs 20 residues. Germline CDR1 and CDR2: DFQATT and SNEGSKA (reference sequence). The CDR3 loop is CSARDLKTRTSGGKRDEQYF. Here the CDR3 DNA reads TGCAGTGCTAGAGACCTAAAAACAAGGACTAGCGGAGGGAAGCGGGACGAGCAGTACTTC.

This clonotype was observed many times. The chain joins TRBV27 to TRBJ2-3; D uncertain. The CDR3 runs 14 residues. CDR1 is MNHEY and CDR2 is SMNVEV in the germline V gene (reference sequence). The V end lost 3 bases, the J end lost 0 bases, and 7 bases lay between the germline ends. The CDR3 bases are TGTGCCAGCAGTTTGTTGCAGAGCACAGATACGCAGTATTTT. It codes for CASSLLQSTDTQYF.

This clonotype was seen only a few times. This chain connects TRBV6-2 or TRBV6-3 to TRBJ1-2, with TRBD1 as a possible D gene (5 bases). The CDR3 is made up of 15 amino acids. Trimming shortened V by 6 bases and J by 1 base, and 15 bases separated the two germline ends. Germline V CDR1 and CDR2: MNHEY, SVGEGT. The DNA of the CDR3 is TGTGCCAGCAGGTCTATCGGGGCCGTTAACTATGGCTACACCTTC. Translation: CASRSIGAVNYGYTF.

This clonotype has at least ten counts. CDR3: CASSHDQDISYEQYF. CDR3 in DNA: TGTGCCAGCAGCCACGACCAAGACATCTCCTACGAGCAGTACTTC. V usage is TRBV4-2 and J usage is TRBJ2-7; D unclear. Germline V gene data show CDR1 as LGHNA and CDR2 as YNFKEQ. The V and J ends lost 3 bases and 0 bases respectively, with 12 bases between them. This CDR3 region has 15 residues.

The chain carries TRBV9 and TRBJ2-3, with 9 bases fitting TRBD2. Germline V gene data show CDR1 as SGDLS and CDR2 as YYNGEE. The trim removed 0 bases at V and 4 bases at J, leaving 6 bases unmatched. The CDR3 spans 16 residues. Written as DNA, the CDR3 is TGTGCCAGCAGCGTAGAGGCGGGAGGGTTGGCAGATACGCAGTATTTT. It yields the protein CASSVEAGGLADTQYF.